The 12 T cell receptor beta chains below come from one sample, sequenced in a study of cytomegalovirus exposure and HLA in healthy donors. This PCR relied on a set of 60 Vbeta primers and 13 Jbeta primers. Clones were read by immunoSEQ multiplex PCR, and TCRdb kept only the in-frame ones, dropping some. Here the sample spans 110,000 or so clones, around 79% being singletons. Sequences were obtained from PBMCs. The receptors were gathered from a woman aged 18-29 years in good health and CMV-seronegative.

The chain joins TRBV7-9 to TRBJ2-4, with TRBD1 as a possible D gene (6 bases). This CDR3 has 14 amino acids. Trimming removed 5 bases at V and 6 bases at J, with 14 bases between. Germline V lookup: CDR1 SEHNR, CDR2 FQNEAQ (reference sequence). The CDR3 sequence is CASSRSEQGNIQYF. In nucleotides, the CDR3 is TGTGCCAGCAGCCGTTCCGAACAGGGAAACATTCAGTACTTC.

This chain's CDR3 is CASRPRTGGNQPQHF. The CDR3 nucleotides read TGTGCCAGCAGGCCCCGGACAGGGGGCAATCAGCCCCAGCATTTT. J is TRBJ1-5 and V is TRBV6-5; 9 positions agree with TRBD1. CDR1 MNHEY and CDR2 SVGAGI come from the germline V gene. This CDR3 has 15 amino acids. The trim removed 6 bases at V and 2 bases at J, leaving 5 bases unmatched.

V usage is TRBV9 and J usage is TRBJ2-5; perhaps TRBD2 as D (5 bases). The ends were cut back, 2 bases at V and 4 bases at J, with 18 bases in the middle. The CDR3 sequence is 16 residues long. Germline assignment: CDR1 SGDLS and CDR2 YYNGEE. CDR3 region: CASSVSGGSWGETQYF. The CDR3 nucleotides read TGTGCCAGCAGCGTTTCGGGTGGGAGTTGGGGAGAGACCCAGTACTTC.

V gene TRBV5-8 combines with J gene TRBJ1-5; 8 positions match TRBD1. Trimming at V came to 3 bases and at J to 0 bases, leaving 5 bases not matched to a gene. CDR1 and CDR2 from the germline V gene are SGHTS and YDEGEE. The CDR3 sequence is 16 residues long. CDR3 amino acids: CASSWWTGPSNQPQHF. CDR3 DNA sequence: TGTGCCAGCAGCTGGTGGACAGGGCCTAGCAATCAGCCCCAGCATTTT.

The V and J genes are TRBV2 and TRBJ2-7, with 7 bases identical to TRBD2. Germline-derived CDR1 and CDR2 are SNHLY and FYNNEI. The CDR3 extends over 15 amino acids. V trimming: 2 bases; J trimming: 1 base; junction bases outside the gene matches: 5. The CDR3 loop reads CASSELAEESYEQYF. The CDR3 DNA reads TGTGCCAGCAGTGAACTAGCGGAGGAGTCCTACGAGCAGTACTTC.

This chain joins TRBV5-6 and TRBJ1-1, with D unresolved. Deletions cut 2 bases from V and 1 base from J, with 9 bases between. The CDR3 covers 14 residues. Germline V gene sequence: CDR1 SGHDT, CDR2 YYEEEE. The CDR3: CASSFQHRNTEAFF. For the CDR3, the DNA is TGTGCCAGCAGCTTTCAACACCGGAACACTGAAGCTTTCTTT. The whole variable domain, remainder taken from reference TRBV5-6 and TRBJ1-1, is DAGVTQSPTHLIKTRGQQVTLRCSPKSGHDTVSWYQQALGQGPQFIFQYYEEEERQRGNFPDRFSGHQFPNYSSELNVNALLLGDSALYLCASSFQHRNTEAFFGQGTRLTVV.

The rearrangement joins TRBV6-6 to TRBJ2-4; 7 bases map to TRBD2. Germline CDR1 and CDR2: MNHNY and SVGAGI (reference sequence). The CDR3 is 15 residues long. V lost 5 bases and J lost 2; bases outside the gene matches: 6. CDR3 amino acids: CASSGGGRPKNIQYF. The CDR3 nucleotides read TGTGCCAGCAGTGGCGGGGGTAGGCCCAAAAACATTCAGTACTTC.

The CDR3 loop reads CASQGDPYEQYF. CDR3 DNA sequence: TGTGCCTCGCAGGGGGACCCCTACGAGCAGTACTTC. The chain couples TRBV19 to TRBJ2-7, with 7 bases fitting TRBD1. Germline values: CDR1 LNHDA, CDR2 SQIVND (reference sequence). The CDR3 is 12 residues long. V was pared by 11 bases and J by 2 bases, with 6 bases of the junction left unmatched.

The chain carries TRBV7-9 and TRBJ2-7; 7 bases are shared with TRBD1. J lost 4 bases, V lost 3 bases, and 6 bases had no gene match. CDR3 size: 14 residues. Germline V gene lookup returns CDR1 SEHNR and CDR2 FQNEAQ (reference sequence). CDR3: CASSFDRDPYEQYF. As DNA, the CDR3 is TGTGCCAGCAGCTTCGACAGGGATCCTTACGAGCAGTACTTC.

The V call is TRBV19, the J call TRBJ2-5; TRBD2 might be the D (7 bases). Between the trimmed V and J ends, which lost 3 bases and 5 bases, there was a span of 19 bases. The CDR3 extends over 16 amino acids. The germline gives CDR1 LNHDA, CDR2 SQIVND (reference sequence). CDR3 nucleotides: TGTGCCAGTAGTATGAGGGGGAGGGCCGTCGGGGAGACCCAGTACTTC. Its protein product is CASSMRGRAVGETQYF.

This clone was recorded only once. V usage is TRBV5-1 and J usage is TRBJ1-3, with no clear D. Germline V gene lookup returns CDR1 SGHRS and CDR2 YFSETQ. V was clipped by 1 base and J by 0 bases, with 14 bases between them. There are 17 residues in the CDR3. The CDR3 is CASSLMGFSDSGNTIYF. The CDR3 nucleotides read TGCGCCAGCAGCTTGATGGGCTTCTCTGACTCTGGAAACACCATATATTTT.

The CDR3 loop is CASSRETEAFF. The CDR3 DNA reads as TGTGCCAGTAGTCGGGAGACTGAAGCTTTCTTT. The chain uses TRBV19 and TRBJ1-1; D not resolved. Germline V gene sequence: CDR1 LNHDA, CDR2 SQIVND (reference sequence). The CDR3 sequence is 11 residues long. V was clipped by 5 bases and J by 5 bases, with 6 bases between them.